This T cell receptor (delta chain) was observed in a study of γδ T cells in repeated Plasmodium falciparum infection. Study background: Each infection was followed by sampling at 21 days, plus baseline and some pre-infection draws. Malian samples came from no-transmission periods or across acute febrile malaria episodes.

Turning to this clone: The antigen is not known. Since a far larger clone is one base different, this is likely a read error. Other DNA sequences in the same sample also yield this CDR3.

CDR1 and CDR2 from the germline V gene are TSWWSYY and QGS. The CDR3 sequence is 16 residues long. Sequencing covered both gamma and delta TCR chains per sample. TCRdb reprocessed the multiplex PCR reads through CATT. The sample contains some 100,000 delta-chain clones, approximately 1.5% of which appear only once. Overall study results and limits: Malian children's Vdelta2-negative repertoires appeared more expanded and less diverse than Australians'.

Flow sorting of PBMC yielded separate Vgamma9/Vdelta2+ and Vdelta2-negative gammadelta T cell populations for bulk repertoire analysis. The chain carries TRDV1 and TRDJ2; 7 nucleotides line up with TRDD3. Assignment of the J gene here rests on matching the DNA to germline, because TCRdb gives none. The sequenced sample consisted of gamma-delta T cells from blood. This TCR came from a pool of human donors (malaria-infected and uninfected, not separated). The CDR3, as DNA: TGTGCTCTTGGGGAATGGGTGGGGGAACTGACGGCACAACTCTTCTTT. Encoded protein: CALGEWVGELTAQLFF.